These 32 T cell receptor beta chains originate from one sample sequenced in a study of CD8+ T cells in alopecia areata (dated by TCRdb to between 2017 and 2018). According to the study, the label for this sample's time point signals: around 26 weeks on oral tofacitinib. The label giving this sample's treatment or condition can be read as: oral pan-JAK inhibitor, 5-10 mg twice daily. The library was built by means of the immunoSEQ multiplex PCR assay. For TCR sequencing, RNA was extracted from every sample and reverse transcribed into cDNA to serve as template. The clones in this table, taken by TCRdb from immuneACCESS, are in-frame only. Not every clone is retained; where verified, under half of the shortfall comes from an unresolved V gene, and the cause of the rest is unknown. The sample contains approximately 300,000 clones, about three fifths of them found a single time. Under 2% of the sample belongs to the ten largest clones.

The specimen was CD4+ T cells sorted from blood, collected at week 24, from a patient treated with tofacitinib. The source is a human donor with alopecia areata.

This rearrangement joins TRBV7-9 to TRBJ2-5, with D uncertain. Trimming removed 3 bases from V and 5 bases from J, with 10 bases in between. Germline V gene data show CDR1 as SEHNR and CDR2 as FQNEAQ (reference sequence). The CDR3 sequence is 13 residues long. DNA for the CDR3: TGTGCCAGCAGCTTCGTTCCGGATGAGACCCAGTACTTC. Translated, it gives CASSFVPDETQYF. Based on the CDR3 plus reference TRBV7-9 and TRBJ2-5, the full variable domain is DTGVSQNPRHKITKRGQNVTFRCDPISEHNRLYWYRQTLGQGPEFLTYFQNEAQLEKSRLLSDRFSAERPKGSFSTLEIQRTEQGDSAMYLCASSFVPDETQYFGPGTRLLVL.

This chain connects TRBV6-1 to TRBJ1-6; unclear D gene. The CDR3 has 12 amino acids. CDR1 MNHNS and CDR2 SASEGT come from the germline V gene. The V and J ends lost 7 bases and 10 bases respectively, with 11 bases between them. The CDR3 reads CASTPRDSPLHF. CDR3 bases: TGTGCCAGCACCCCACGAGACTCACCCCTCCACTTT.

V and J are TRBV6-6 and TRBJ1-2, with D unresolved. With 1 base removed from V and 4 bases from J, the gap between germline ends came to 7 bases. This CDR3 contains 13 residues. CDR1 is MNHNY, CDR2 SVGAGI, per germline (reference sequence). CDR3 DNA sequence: TGTGCCAGCAGTTACTTGGCACCCTATGGCTACACCTTC. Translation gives CASSYLAPYGYTF.

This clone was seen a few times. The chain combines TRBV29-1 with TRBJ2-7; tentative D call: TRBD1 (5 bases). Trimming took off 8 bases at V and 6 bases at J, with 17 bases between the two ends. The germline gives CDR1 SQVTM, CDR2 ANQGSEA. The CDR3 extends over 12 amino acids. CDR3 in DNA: TGCAGCCCGGCCTCCCATACAGGCGAGCAGTACTTC. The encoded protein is CSPASHTGEQYF.

CDR3 loop: CASSLSALSNQPQHF. CDR3 DNA sequence: TGTGCCAGCAGCTTATCGGCACTGAGCAATCAGCCCCAGCATTTT. The V gene is TRBV7-9, the J gene TRBJ1-5; D unclear. Trimming shortened V by 2 bases and J by 1 base, and 9 bases separated the two germline ends. The CDR3 extends over 15 amino acids. Germline lookup yields CDR1 SEHNR and CDR2 FQNEAQ (reference sequence).

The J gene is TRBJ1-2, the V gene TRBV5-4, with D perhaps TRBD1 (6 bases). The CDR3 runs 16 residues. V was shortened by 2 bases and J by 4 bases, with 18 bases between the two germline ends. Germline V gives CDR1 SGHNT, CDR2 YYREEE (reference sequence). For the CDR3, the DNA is TGTGCCAGCAGCTTTCATAGTTTACAGGGCGGCTATGGCTACACCTTC. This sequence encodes CASSFHSLQGGYGYTF. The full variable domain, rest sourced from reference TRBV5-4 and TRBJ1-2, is ETGVTQSPTHLIKTRGQQVTLRCSSQSGHNTVSWYQQALGQGPQFIFQYYREEENGRGNFPPRFSGLQFPNYSSELNVNALELDDSALYLCASSFHSLQGGYGYTFGSGTRLTVV.

The CDR3 loop is CAWTSGRSNSPLHF. The CDR3 nucleotides are TGTGCCTGGACCTCAGGGAGATCAAATTCACCCCTCCACTTT. This sequence joins TRBV30 and TRBJ1-6; tentatively, D is TRBD1 (5 bases). With 4 bases removed from V and 7 bases from J, the gap between germline ends came to 14 bases. This CDR3 is 14 amino acids long. Germline V CDR1 and CDR2: GTSNPN, SVGIG (reference sequence).

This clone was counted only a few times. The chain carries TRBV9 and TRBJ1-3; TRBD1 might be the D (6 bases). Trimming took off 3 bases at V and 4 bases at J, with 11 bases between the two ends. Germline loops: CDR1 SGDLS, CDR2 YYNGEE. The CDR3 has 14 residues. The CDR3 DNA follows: TGTGCCAGCAGCGCGCAGGGGAGAGGAAACACCATATATTTT. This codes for CASSAQGRGNTIYF.

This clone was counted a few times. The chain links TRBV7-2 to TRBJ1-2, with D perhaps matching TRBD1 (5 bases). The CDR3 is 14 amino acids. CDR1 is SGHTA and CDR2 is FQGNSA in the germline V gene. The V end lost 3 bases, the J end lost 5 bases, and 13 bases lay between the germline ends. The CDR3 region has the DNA TGTGCCAGCAGCTTCCCTCCAGGGCCATATGGCTACACCTTC. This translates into CASSFPPGPYGYTF.

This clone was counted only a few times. CDR3 in DNA: TGTGCCAGCAGCCTCCCGACGAGGGGCGCGGGAGAGACCCAGTACTTC. Its protein is CASSLPTRGAGETQYF. The chain combines TRBV5-6 with TRBJ2-5; D is tentatively TRBD1 or TRBD2 (5 bases each). The CDR3 loop spans 16 amino acids. Germline CDR1 and CDR2: SGHDT and YYEEEE. Trimming stripped 4 bases from V and 4 bases from J, with 20 bases between.

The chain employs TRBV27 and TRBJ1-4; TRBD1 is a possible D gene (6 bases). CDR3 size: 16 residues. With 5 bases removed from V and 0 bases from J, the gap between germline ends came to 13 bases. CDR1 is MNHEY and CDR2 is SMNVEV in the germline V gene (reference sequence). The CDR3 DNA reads TGTGCCAGCAGTCCCAGGACAGTTGCAACTAATGAAAAACTGTTTTTT. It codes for CASSPRTVATNEKLFF.

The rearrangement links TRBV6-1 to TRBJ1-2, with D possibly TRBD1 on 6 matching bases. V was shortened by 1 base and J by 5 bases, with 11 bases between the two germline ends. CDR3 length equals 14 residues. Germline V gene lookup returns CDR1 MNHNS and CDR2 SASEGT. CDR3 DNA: TGTGCCAGCAGTGAAGTCACAGGGATTTATGGCTACACCTTC. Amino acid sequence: CASSEVTGIYGYTF.

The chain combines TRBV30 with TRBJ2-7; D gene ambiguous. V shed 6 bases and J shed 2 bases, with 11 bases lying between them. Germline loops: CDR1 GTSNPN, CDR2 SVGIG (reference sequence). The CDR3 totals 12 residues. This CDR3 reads CACRPSTYEQYF. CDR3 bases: TGTGCCTGTCGCCCTTCTACCTACGAGCAGTACTTC. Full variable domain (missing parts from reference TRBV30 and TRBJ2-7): SQTIHQWPATLVQPVGSPLSLECTVEGTSNPNLYWYRQAAGRGLQLLFYSVGIGQISSEVPQNLSASRPQDRQFILSSKKLLLSDSGFYLCACRPSTYEQYFGPGTRLTVT.

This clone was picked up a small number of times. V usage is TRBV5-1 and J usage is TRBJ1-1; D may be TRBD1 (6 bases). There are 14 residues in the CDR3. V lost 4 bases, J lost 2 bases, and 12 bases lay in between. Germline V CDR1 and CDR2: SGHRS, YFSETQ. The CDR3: CASSPGTSNTEAFF. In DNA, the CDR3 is TGCGCCAGCAGCCCGGGGACAAGCAACACTGAAGCTTTCTTT. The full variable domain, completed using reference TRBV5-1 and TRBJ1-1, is KAGVTQTPRYLIKTRGQQVTLSCSPISGHRSVSWYQQTPGQGLQFLFEYFSETQRNKGNFPGRFSGRQFSNSRSEMNVSTLELGDSALYLCASSPGTSNTEAFFGQGTRLTVV.

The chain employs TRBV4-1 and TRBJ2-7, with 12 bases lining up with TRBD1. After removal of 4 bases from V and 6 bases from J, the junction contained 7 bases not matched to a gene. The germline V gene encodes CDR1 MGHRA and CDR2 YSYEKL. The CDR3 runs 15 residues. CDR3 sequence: CASSLLGQGAPEQYF. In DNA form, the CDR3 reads TGCGCCAGCAGCCTCCTGGGACAGGGGGCTCCCGAGCAGTACTTC.

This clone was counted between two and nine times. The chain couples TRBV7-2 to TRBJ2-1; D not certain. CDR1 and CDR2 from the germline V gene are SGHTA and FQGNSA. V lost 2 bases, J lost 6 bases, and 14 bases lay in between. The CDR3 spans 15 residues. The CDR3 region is CASSLSPLLPNEQFF. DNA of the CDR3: TGTGCCAGCAGCTTAAGCCCTCTCTTACCCAATGAGCAGTTCTTC.

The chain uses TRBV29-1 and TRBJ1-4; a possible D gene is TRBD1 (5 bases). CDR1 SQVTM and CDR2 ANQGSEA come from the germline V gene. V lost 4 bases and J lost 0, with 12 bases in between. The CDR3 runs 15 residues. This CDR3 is CSVGRGASTNEKLFF. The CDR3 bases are TGCAGCGTTGGCCGCGGGGCTTCAACTAATGAAAAACTGTTTTTT.

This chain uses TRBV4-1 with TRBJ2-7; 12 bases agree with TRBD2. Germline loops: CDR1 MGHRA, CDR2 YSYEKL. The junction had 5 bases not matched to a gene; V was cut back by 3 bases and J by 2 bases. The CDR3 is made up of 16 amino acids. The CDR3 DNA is TGCGCCAGCAGCCACCTAGGACTAGCGGGGACCTACGAGCAGTACTTC. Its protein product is CASSHLGLAGTYEQYF.

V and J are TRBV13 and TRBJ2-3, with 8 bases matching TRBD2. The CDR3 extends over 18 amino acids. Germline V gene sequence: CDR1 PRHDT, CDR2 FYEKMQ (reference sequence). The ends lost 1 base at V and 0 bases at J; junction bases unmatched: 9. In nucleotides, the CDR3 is TGTGCCAGCAGCTTAGCTGTGGAACGGGGGGGTAGCACAGATACGCAGTATTTT. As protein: CASSLAVERGGSTDTQYF.

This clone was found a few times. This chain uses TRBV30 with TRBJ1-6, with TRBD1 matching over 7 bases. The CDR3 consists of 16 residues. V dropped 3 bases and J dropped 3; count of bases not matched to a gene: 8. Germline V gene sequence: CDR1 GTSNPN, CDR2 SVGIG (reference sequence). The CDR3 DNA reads TGTGCCTGGAGGCGAACCGGACAGGACTATAATTCACCCCTCCACTTT. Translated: CAWRRTGQDYNSPLHF.

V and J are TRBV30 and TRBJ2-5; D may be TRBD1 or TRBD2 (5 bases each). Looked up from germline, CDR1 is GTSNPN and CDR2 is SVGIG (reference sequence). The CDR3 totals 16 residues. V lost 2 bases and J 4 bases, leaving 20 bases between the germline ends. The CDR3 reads CAWSFRTSNRGETQYF. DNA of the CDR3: TGTGCCTGGAGTTTCCGGACATCGAACCGGGGAGAGACCCAGTACTTC. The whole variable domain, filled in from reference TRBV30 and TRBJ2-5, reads SQTIHQWPATLVQPVGSPLSLECTVEGTSNPNLYWYRQAAGRGLQLLFYSVGIGQISSEVPQNLSASRPQDRQFILSSKKLLLSDSGFYLCAWSFRTSNRGETQYFGPGTRLLVL.

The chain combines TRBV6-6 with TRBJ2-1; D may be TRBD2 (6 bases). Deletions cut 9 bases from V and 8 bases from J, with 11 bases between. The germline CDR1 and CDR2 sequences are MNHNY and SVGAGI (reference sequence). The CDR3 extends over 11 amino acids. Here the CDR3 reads CARPGVDEQFF. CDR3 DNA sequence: TGTGCCAGACCGGGGGTGGATGAGCAGTTCTTC.

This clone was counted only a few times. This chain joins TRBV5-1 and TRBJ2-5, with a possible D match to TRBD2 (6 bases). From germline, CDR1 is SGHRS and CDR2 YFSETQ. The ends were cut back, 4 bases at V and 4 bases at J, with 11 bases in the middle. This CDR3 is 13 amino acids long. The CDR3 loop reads CASSPGLRETQYF. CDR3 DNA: TGCGCCAGCAGCCCCGGACTACGAGAGACCCAGTACTTC.

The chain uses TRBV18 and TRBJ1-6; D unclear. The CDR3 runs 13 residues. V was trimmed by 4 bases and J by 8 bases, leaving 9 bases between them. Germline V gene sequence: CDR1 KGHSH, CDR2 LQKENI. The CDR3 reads CASSLTRDSPLHF. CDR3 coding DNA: TGTGCCAGCTCACTCACCCGTGATTCACCCCTCCACTTT. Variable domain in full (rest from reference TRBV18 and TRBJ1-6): NAGVMQNPRHLVRRRGQEARLRCSPMKGHSHVYWYRQLPEEGLKFMVYLQKENIIDESGMPKERFSAEFPKEGPSILRIQQVVRGDSAAYFCASSLTRDSPLHFGNGTRLTVT.

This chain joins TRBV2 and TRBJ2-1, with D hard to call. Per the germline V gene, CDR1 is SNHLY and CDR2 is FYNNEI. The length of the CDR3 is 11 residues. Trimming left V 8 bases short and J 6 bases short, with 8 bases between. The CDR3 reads CASQFRNEQFF. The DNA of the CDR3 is TGTGCCAGCCAATTCCGCAATGAGCAGTTCTTC.

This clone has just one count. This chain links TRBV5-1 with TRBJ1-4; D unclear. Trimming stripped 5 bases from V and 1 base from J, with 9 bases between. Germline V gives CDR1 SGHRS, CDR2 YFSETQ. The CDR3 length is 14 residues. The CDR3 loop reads CASRPQLTNEKLFF. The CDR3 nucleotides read TGCGCCAGCAGACCCCAGTTAACTAATGAAAAACTGTTTTTT.

For the CDR3, the DNA is TGTGCCAGCAGCCCTGGGGAATGGGGAAACATTCAGTACTTC. Encoded protein: CASSPGEWGNIQYF. The chain joins TRBV5-6 to TRBJ2-4; D unresolved. Germline lookup yields CDR1 SGHDT and CDR2 YYEEEE. The CDR3 runs 14 residues. V was trimmed by 4 bases and J by 6 bases, leaving 14 bases between them.

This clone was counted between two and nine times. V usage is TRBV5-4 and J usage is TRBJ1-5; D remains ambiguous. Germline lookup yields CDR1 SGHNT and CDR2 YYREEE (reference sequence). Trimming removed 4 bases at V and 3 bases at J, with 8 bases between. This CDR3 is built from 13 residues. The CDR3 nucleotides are TGTGCCAGCAGCCCTGGACTCAATCAGCCCCAGCATTTT. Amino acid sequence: CASSPGLNQPQHF.

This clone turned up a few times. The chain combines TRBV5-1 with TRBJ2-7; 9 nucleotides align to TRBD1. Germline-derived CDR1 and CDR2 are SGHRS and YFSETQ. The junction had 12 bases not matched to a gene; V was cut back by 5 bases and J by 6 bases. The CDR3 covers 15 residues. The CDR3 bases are TGCGCCAGCAGGATTTCGGGACAGGGTGTTGGCGAGCAGTACTTC. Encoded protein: CASRISGQGVGEQYF.

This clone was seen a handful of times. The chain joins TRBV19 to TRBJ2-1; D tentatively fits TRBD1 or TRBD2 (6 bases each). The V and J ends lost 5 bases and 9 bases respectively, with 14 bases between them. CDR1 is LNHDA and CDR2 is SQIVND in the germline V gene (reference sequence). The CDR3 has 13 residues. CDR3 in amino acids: CASSPLQGLEQFF. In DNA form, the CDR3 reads TGTGCCAGTAGTCCTCTACAGGGACTTGAGCAGTTCTTC.

CDR3 sequence: CASGLVPSYNEQFF. In DNA form, the CDR3 reads TGTGCTAGTGGTTTGGTACCCAGCTACAATGAGCAGTTCTTC. V and J are TRBV12-5 and TRBJ2-1; D gene ambiguous. Trimming left V 0 bases short and J 3 bases short, with 6 bases between. Germline values: CDR1 LGHNT, CDR2 FRNRAP. The CDR3 is made up of 14 amino acids.

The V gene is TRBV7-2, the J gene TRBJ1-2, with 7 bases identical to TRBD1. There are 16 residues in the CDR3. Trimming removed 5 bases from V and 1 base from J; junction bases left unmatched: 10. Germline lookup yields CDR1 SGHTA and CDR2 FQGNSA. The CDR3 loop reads CASSPAGDRINYGYTF. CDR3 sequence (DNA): TGTGCCAGCAGCCCCGCCGGGGACAGAATTAACTATGGCTACACCTTC.